Listed below are T cell receptor beta chains from one sample, sequenced in a study of human T cells and chemical hapten exposure. TCRdb re-called the RACE reads with MiXCR, one entry per CDR3 protein. The table lists about 190,000 distinct CDR3 sequences, about 25% of them singletons, with around 2.5% in the top ten. The sequences come from whole blood, collected in connection with sensitization to the hapten diphenylcyclopropenone (DPC). The receptors come from a woman between 40 and 50 years old with alopecia areata. Some clones in this sample may be carry-over from other donors' samples. CDR3s include the opening cysteine and the closing phenylalanine or tryptophan. The D gene is left open where the match is weak. Size is omitted from some rows. Given values are once, few, many or a class for expanded clones.

TRBV28	.	11	TRBJ1-2	few	CATGWEGTYTF	TGTGCCACCGGATGGGAGGGTACCTACACCTTC
TRBV7-9	TRBD1	14	TRBJ1-6	.	CARSEGQGNSPLHF	TGTGCCCGCTCCGAGGGACAGGGAAATTCACCCCTCCACTTT
TRBV10-3	TRBD2	14	TRBJ2-3	.	CAISPSGGSDTQYF	TGTGCCATCAGTCCTAGCGGAGGTTCAGATACGCAGTATTTT
TRBV4-2	.	15	TRBJ2-5	few	CASSQAQGDQETQYF	TGTGCCAGCAGCCAAGCGCAGGGCGACCAAGAGACCCAGTACTTC
TRBV12-3/TRBV12-4	.	12	TRBJ2-2	few	CASSLGAGELFF	TGTGCCAGCAGCTTGGGTGCCGGGGAGCTGTTTTTT
TRBV3-1	.	14	TRBJ2-5	few	CASSRSGPSETQYF	TGTGCCAGCAGCCGAAGCGGGCCGTCGGAGACCCAGTACTTC
TRBV28	.	11	TRBJ1-6	.	CASRSGSPLHF	TGTGCCAGCAGGTCCGGGTCACCCCTCCACTTT
TRBV9	TRBD1	16	TRBJ1-6	few	CASSAHGQGINSPLHF	TGTGCCAGCAGCGCGCATGGACAGGGGATAAATTCACCCCTCCACTTT
TRBV19	.	13	TRBJ2-1	.	CASQSPGYNEQFF	TGTGCCAGTCAATCCCCCGGGTACAATGAGCAGTTCTTC
TRBV4-3	.	17	TRBJ1-2	few	CASSQDWGSRGSQGYTF	TGCGCCAGCAGCCAAGATTGGGGGTCGCGGGGGTCACAGGGCTACACCTTC
TRBV6-1	TRBD2	14	TRBJ2-1	.	CASTPSGSYNEQFF	TGTGCCAGCACCCCTAGCGGGTCCTACAATGAGCAGTTCTTC